This TCR beta chain was captured by sequencing in a study of shared clonotypes between healthy human individuals. Splitting of each subset's genomic DNA was done evenly across several immunoSEQ plates. Profiled with immunoSEQ multiplex PCR; TCRdb holds only in-frame clones, not every one. The data show just over 2,000,000 clones, 95% seen once. V gave up 7 bases and J gave up 2 bases, with 16 bases separating them. The CDR3 covers 15 residues. CDR1 is SGHAT, CDR2 FQDESV, per germline (reference sequence). This receptor was taken from a man aged 18 to 30 in good health. Sequences were obtained from naive CD4+ T cells sorted from blood. The subset: CD45RA+ positively selected. The chain carries TRBV11-1 and TRBJ2-3, with D tentatively TRBD2 (5 bases). CDR3 amino acids: CASTSNRLPTDTQYF. CDR3 DNA: TGTGCCAGCACCTCTAACCGACTACCCACAGATACGCAGTATTTT.